Each of the 18 T cell receptor beta chains below was sequenced from the same sample in a study of cytomegalovirus exposure and HLA in healthy donors. The primer mix had 60 Vbeta and 13 Jbeta primers. The repertoire was sequenced with immunoSEQ multiplex PCR; TCRdb's copy has only in-frame clones and lacks some. The repertoire has about 95,000 clones, approximately 77% of them found once; the top ten carry 4.5% to 6%. The specimen sequenced was PBMCs. These receptors came from a woman in her thirties or forties in good health and CMV-seronegative.

This chain joins TRBV27 and TRBJ1-2, with 10 bases lining up with TRBD1. Germline-derived CDR1 and CDR2 are MNHEY and SMNVEV (reference sequence). The V segment lost 4 bases and the J segment 4 bases; nucleotides outside the gene matches: 6. The CDR3 has 15 residues. The CDR3: CASSSRQGAVYGYTF. The DNA for the CDR3 is TGTGCCAGCAGTTCTCGACAGGGGGCAGTCTATGGCTACACCTTC.

The chain employs TRBV4-2 and TRBJ2-5, with a tentative D call TRBD2 (5 bases). Germline assignment: CDR1 LGHNA and CDR2 YNFKEQ. The CDR3 is made up of 13 amino acids. V shed 4 bases and J shed 2 bases, with 8 bases lying between them. CDR3 nucleotide sequence: TGTGCCAGCAGCCGCGAGCGGCAAGAGACCCAGTACTTC. Translating it yields CASSRERQETQYF.

Comments on this clone: The identical CDR3 is also encoded by other nucleotide sequences in the sample. The V and J genes are TRBV2 and TRBJ1-5, with D unresolved. The V and J ends lost 4 bases and 1 base respectively, with 5 bases between them. Per the germline V gene, CDR1 is SNHLY and CDR2 is FYNNEI. This CDR3 region has 13 residues. The CDR3 DNA sequence: TGTGCCAGCAGTGGTCAGAGCAATCAGCCCCAGCATTTT. This sequence encodes CASSGQSNQPQHF.

V usage is TRBV4-1 and J usage is TRBJ2-3; 7 nucleotides agree with TRBD2. V gave up 4 bases and J gave up 6 bases; unmatched junction bases: 7. CDR3 length: 14 residues. Germline CDR1 MGHRA, CDR2 YSYEKL. CDR3 loop: CASSLSGEGDTQYF. CDR3 bases: TGCGCCAGCAGCCTCAGCGGGGAAGGGGATACGCAGTATTTT.

The rearrangement uses TRBV28 and TRBJ2-7; weak D call: TRBD1 (6 bases). In germline, CDR1 is MDHEN, CDR2 SYDVKM. Trimming cost V 10 bases and J 5 bases, with 18 bases left between them. CDR3 length: 13 amino acids. This chain's CDR3 is CATRTGFVNEQYF. The CDR3 DNA reads TGTGCCACAAGAACAGGGTTTGTTAACGAGCAGTACTTC. Full variable domain (outside the CDR3, taken from reference TRBV28 and TRBJ2-7): DVKVTQSSRYLVKRTGEKVFLECVQDMDHENMFWYRQDPGLGLRLIYFSYDVKMKEKGDIPEGYSVSREKKERFSLILESASTNQTSMYLCATRTGFVNEQYFGPGTRLTVT.

This chain's CDR3 is CASSLGQGARYEQYF. For the CDR3, the DNA is TGCGCCAGCAGCCTCGGACAGGGGGCGCGTTACGAGCAGTACTTC. This chain joins TRBV4-3 and TRBJ2-7; 11 bases line up with TRBD1. This CDR3 region has 15 residues. CDR1 is LGHNA and CDR2 is YSLEER in the germline V gene. The J segment lost 4 bases and the V segment lost 4 bases, leaving 6 bases of the junction unmatched.

This clone has just one count. V gene TRBV6-5 combines with J gene TRBJ1-2; 8 nucleotides match TRBD1. Trimming removed 4 bases from V and 0 bases from J; junction bases left unmatched: 7. The germline V gene has CDR1 MNHEY and CDR2 SVGAGI. CDR3 length equals 16 residues. As DNA, the CDR3 is TGTGCCAGCAGTTTTACAGGGGGGGGAACTAACTATGGCTACACCTTC. Translating it yields CASSFTGGGTNYGYTF.

This clone was observed a few times. The chain links TRBV7-9 to TRBJ2-2; 11 bases are shared with TRBD1. CDR3 size: 19 residues. V lost 1 base and J lost 7; bases outside the gene matches: 14. Germline V gene sequence: CDR1 SEHNR, CDR2 FQNEAQ (reference sequence). The CDR3 spells CASSLERSGTGGFGGELFF. The DNA for the CDR3 is TGTGCCAGCAGCTTAGAACGATCCGGGACAGGGGGATTTGGCGGGGAGCTGTTTTTT.

This chain joins TRBV7-2 and TRBJ2-3; 10 positions match TRBD2. The junction had 2 bases not matched to a gene; V was cut back by 5 bases and J by 3 bases. The CDR3 is made up of 14 amino acids. In germline, CDR1 is SGHTA, CDR2 FQGNSA. For the CDR3, the DNA is TGTGCCAGCAGCCCGGGACTAGCGACAGATACGCAGTATTTT. Protein product: CASSPGLATDTQYF.

As regards this clone: As the CDR3 is not closed by the conserved phenylalanine or tryptophan, this likely results from a read error. The V gene is TRBV7-8, the J gene TRBJ1-1; D might be TRBD1 (5 bases). Trimming shortened V by 1 base and J by 4 bases, and 16 bases separated the two germline ends. Germline lookup yields CDR1 SGHVS and CDR2 FQNEAQ. The CDR3 covers 16 residues. The CDR3 loop is CASSLGARGVPTEAFV. In DNA, the CDR3 is TGTGCCAGCAGCTTAGGAGCCCGGGGGGTCCCCACTGAAGCTTTCGTT.

This clone was seen more than once but under ten times. The chain carries TRBV7-9 and TRBJ1-5; D is unresolved. Germline loops: CDR1 SEHNR, CDR2 FQNEAQ (reference sequence). V was shortened by 5 bases and J by 6 bases, with 11 bases between the two germline ends. The CDR3 is made up of 13 amino acids. The CDR3 DNA is TGTGCCAGCAGCCGGGGTGTACGTCAGCCCCAGCATTTT. This sequence encodes CASSRGVRQPQHF.

The rearrangement links TRBV18 to TRBJ2-1; 10 bases match TRBD1. This CDR3 contains 17 residues. V trimming: 4 bases; J trimming: 6 bases; junction bases outside the gene matches: 12. Germline V gene sequence: CDR1 KGHSH, CDR2 LQKENI. As DNA, the CDR3 is TGTGCCAGCTCACTTACAGTCCCGGGACAGGGGAGCAATGAGCAGTTCTTC. Amino acids: CASSLTVPGQGSNEQFF.

The chain joins TRBV18 to TRBJ2-1, with 10 nucleotides matching TRBD1. The CDR3 loop spans 17 amino acids. CDR1 is KGHSH, CDR2 LQKENI, per germline. After removal of 4 bases from V and 6 bases from J, the junction contained 12 bases not matched to a gene. The CDR3 loop reads CASSRNVRDRGANEQFF. The CDR3 nucleotides are TGTGCCAGCTCACGTAACGTCCGGGACAGGGGAGCCAATGAGCAGTTCTTC. Looking up the rest from reference TRBV18 and TRBJ2-1 gives the full variable domain: NAGVMQNPRHLVRRRGQEARLRCSPMKGHSHVYWYRQLPEEGLKFMVYLQKENIIDESGMPKERFSAEFPKEGPSILRIQQVVRGDSAAYFCASSRNVRDRGANEQFFGPGTRLTVL.

The chain employs TRBV1 and TRBJ1-5; the table calls TRBD1, which could not be checked here. TRBV1 counts as a pseudogene. This CDR3 region has 19 residues. The CDR3 protein is CTSSQTTGEKMRGNQPQHF. CDR3 coding DNA: TGCACCAGCAGCCAAACTACAGGAGAAAAGATGAGAGGAAATCAGCCCCAGCATTTT.

This clone was recorded only once. This sequence joins TRBV9 and TRBJ2-3, with 9 bases lining up with TRBD1. CDR3 length equals 15 residues. V shed 4 bases, J shed 5 bases, and the junction held 8 bases outside the gene matches. The germline V gene encodes CDR1 SGDLS and CDR2 YYNGEE. The CDR3 DNA reads as TGTGCCAGCAGCTACGGACCGGGACAGGGAGATACGCAGTATTTT. Its translation: CASSYGPGQGDTQYF.

V gene TRBV27 combines with J gene TRBJ1-2; D is unclear. V lost 0 bases to trimming and J lost 3 bases, with 11 bases between them. Germline-derived CDR1 and CDR2 are MNHEY and SMNVEV (reference sequence). The CDR3 runs 15 residues. The CDR3 protein is CASSLSNPKHYGYTF. CDR3 nucleotides: TGTGCCAGCAGTTTATCAAACCCGAAGCACTATGGCTACACCTTC.

The CDR3 DNA reads as TGTGCCTGGAGTGTAACTCTAGCGGGTGCTAAGCAGTACTTC. The encoded protein is CAWSVTLAGAKQYF. The gene calls are TRBV30 and TRBJ2-7, with TRBD2 matching 8 bases. Germline trimming cut 0 bases from V and 8 bases from J; bases unmatched to any gene: 9. Germline CDR1 reads GTSNPN; CDR2 reads SVGIG (reference sequence). The CDR3 is 14 residues long.

The chain couples TRBV5-1 to TRBJ2-7; the match to TRBD1 covers 8 bases. From germline, CDR1 is SGHRS and CDR2 YFSETQ. The V and J ends lost 4 bases and 2 bases, in that order; junction bases with no gene match: 2. The CDR3 length is 13 residues. The CDR3 nucleotides read TGCGCCAGCAGCCCGGACAGGGCCTACGAGCAGTACTTC. Translating it yields CASSPDRAYEQYF.